These 6 T cell receptor beta chains share one sample of origin, sequenced in a study of CD8+ T cells in alopecia areata. This sample's treatment: oral pan-JAK inhibitor, 5-10 mg twice daily. Sequencing used cDNA as its template, made by extracting RNA and reverse transcribing it. Method: immunoSEQ multiplex PCR; TCRdb's copy keeps in-frame clones and lacks some. Among more than 85,000 clones listed, roughly 64% were seen once. The sample was CD8+ T cells sorted from blood, taken at week 4, from a patient treated with tofacitinib. These receptors all come from a human donor with alopecia areata.

The chain uses TRBV6-1 and TRBJ1-1; 8 bases map to TRBD1. V lost 2 bases, J lost 4 bases, and 6 bases stayed unmatched. Germline V gene sequence: CDR1 MNHNS, CDR2 SASEGT. The CDR3 consists of 15 residues. The CDR3 loop reads CASSELTTGGTEAFF. The CDR3, as DNA: TGTGCCAGCAGTGAATTAACTACAGGGGGCACTGAAGCTTTCTTT.

The chain links TRBV15 to TRBJ2-4; D is undetermined. The ends were cut back, 5 bases at V and 0 bases at J, with 11 bases in the middle. Looked up from germline, CDR1 is LNHNV and CDR2 is YYDKDF (reference sequence). The CDR3 runs 15 residues. The CDR3 nucleotides read TGTGCCACCAGCGAAGAACAGCTAGCCAAAAACATTCAGTACTTC. This codes for CATSEEQLAKNIQYF.

The chain couples TRBV13 to TRBJ2-7; D may be TRBD1 (6 bases). This CDR3 is built from 15 residues. The V gene's germline CDR1 is PRHDT and CDR2 FYEKMQ (reference sequence). V lost 5 bases and J lost 3, with 17 bases in between. CDR3 loop: CASSHTSTGSYEQYF. The CDR3 DNA reads as TGTGCCAGCAGCCACACATCAACAGGGAGCTACGAGCAGTACTTC.

This chain's CDR3 is CASKGAGGHETQYF. The CDR3 DNA sequence: TGTGCCAGCAAGGGTGCGGGGGGGCACGAGACCCAGTACTTC. V usage is TRBV2 and J usage is TRBJ2-5, with 9 bases identical to TRBD2. Germline CDR1 and CDR2: SNHLY and FYNNEI. This CDR3 is 14 amino acids long. J lost 5 bases, V lost 7 bases, and 8 bases had no gene match.

The rearrangement links TRBV7-2 to TRBJ1-4; D is uncertain. CDR3 length: 15 residues. Germline V gene sequence: CDR1 SGHTA, CDR2 FQGNSA. Trimming removed 1 base at V and 8 bases at J, with 14 bases between. CDR3 protein: CASSLVWVTKEKLFF. CDR3 nucleotides: TGTGCCAGCAGCTTAGTGTGGGTGACGAAGGAAAAACTGTTTTTT.

This clone came up a few times. The gene calls are TRBV4-1 and TRBJ2-7; D ambiguous. V lost 0 bases, J lost 4 bases, and 7 bases lay in between. The CDR3 runs 13 residues. Germline lookup yields CDR1 MGHRA and CDR2 YSYEKL. CDR3 coding DNA: TGCGCCAGCAGCCAAGAAAAAGATTACGAGCAGTACTTC. Protein: CASSQEKDYEQYF.